This is a list of T cell receptor beta chains from one sample in a study of T cells after yellow fever vaccination. TCRdb itself ran the 5' RACE reads through MiXCR, one entry per CDR3 protein. This sample yields some 340,000 distinct CDR3 sequences, of which around 10% are seen a single time; around 3.2% belongs to the top ten. The material sequenced was CD4+ T cells sorted from PBMCs, taken 45 days after the yellow fever booster vaccination. The receptor set was obtained from a man aged 18 to 29 who received the YFV17D yellow fever vaccine. CDR3s include the opening cysteine and the closing phenylalanine or tryptophan. Fields, in order: J gene, clone size, V gene, D gene, CDR3 protein, CDR3 DNA. A D gene is named only where the DNA matches it firmly. A clone size is listed for some rows: how often the clone was seen (once, few, many), or a class if it is expanded.

j_call: TRBJ2-4
clone_size: .
v_call: TRBV7-2
d_call: TRBD2
cdr3_aa: CASSRAPSGDIQYF
cdr3_nt: TGTGCCAGCAGCCGGGCCCCTAGCGGGGACATTCAGTACTTC

j_call: TRBJ2-2
clone_size: .
v_call: TRBV21-1
d_call: .
cdr3_aa: CASSKWGTGCPGELFF
cdr3_nt: TGTGCCAGCAGCAAGTGGGGGACAGGGTGCCCCGGGGAGCTGTTTTTT

j_call: TRBJ2-3
clone_size: .
v_call: TRBV20-1
d_call: .
cdr3_aa: CSARVRGGDTQYF
cdr3_nt: TGCAGTGCTAGAGTAAGGGGCGGAGATACGCAGTATTTT

j_call: TRBJ2-1
clone_size: .
v_call: TRBV3-1
d_call: TRBD2
cdr3_aa: CASSQRTSGGYNEQFF
cdr3_nt: TGTGCCAGCAGCCAAAGAACTAGCGGGGGGTACAATGAGCAGTTCTTC

j_call: TRBJ1-2
clone_size: few
v_call: TRBV6-2/TRBV6-3
d_call: .
cdr3_aa: CASSYDGRYGYTF
cdr3_nt: TGTGCCAGCAGTTACGACGGCCGCTATGGCTACACCTTC

j_call: TRBJ1-4
clone_size: .
v_call: TRBV9
d_call: TRBD1
cdr3_aa: CASSSTWGRGEKLFF
cdr3_nt: TGTGCCAGCAGCTCCACGTGGGGCAGGGGGGAAAAACTGTTTTTT

j_call: TRBJ2-7
clone_size: .
v_call: TRBV6-5
d_call: TRBD2
cdr3_aa: CASIAGDRTKQYF
cdr3_nt: TGTGCCAGCATAGCGGGGGACCGTACGAAGCAGTACTTC

j_call: TRBJ1-2
clone_size: .
v_call: TRBV7-2
d_call: .
cdr3_aa: CASSLGQRLGYTF
cdr3_nt: TGTGCCAGCAGCTTAGGGCAGAGGTTAGGCTACACCTTC

j_call: TRBJ2-3
clone_size: few
v_call: TRBV6-6
d_call: .
cdr3_aa: CATNDGPSTDTQYF
cdr3_nt: TGTGCTACCAACGACGGCCCTAGCACAGATACGCAGTATTTT

j_call: TRBJ2-3
clone_size: .
v_call: TRBV5-1
d_call: TRBD2
cdr3_aa: CASSLSSGGLVDTQYF
cdr3_nt: TGCGCCAGCAGCTTATCTAGCGGGGGGCTTGTGGATACGCAGTATTTT

j_call: TRBJ1-3
clone_size: .
v_call: TRBV5-1
d_call: .
cdr3_aa: CASSLGYRASGNTIYF
cdr3_nt: TGCGCCAGCAGCTTGGGGTACAGAGCCTCTGGAAACACCATATATTTT

j_call: TRBJ2-1
clone_size: few
v_call: TRBV7-2
d_call: .
cdr3_aa: CASRAPGVEGNEQFF
cdr3_nt: TGTGCCAGCAGGGCCCCCGGCGTGGAAGGCAATGAGCAGTTCTTC

j_call: TRBJ1-5
clone_size: few
v_call: TRBV7-2
d_call: .
cdr3_aa: CASSSSSLTNQPQHF
cdr3_nt: TGTGCCAGCAGCTCTAGTAGTCTGACCAATCAGCCCCAGCATTTT

j_call: TRBJ2-3
clone_size: few
v_call: TRBV9
d_call: .
cdr3_aa: CASSPLAGLGDTQYF
cdr3_nt: TGTGCCAGCAGCCCCCTGGCCGGACTTGGAGATACGCAGTATTTT

j_call: TRBJ2-3
clone_size: few
v_call: TRBV29-1
d_call: TRBD2
cdr3_aa: CSTKGRVTDTQYF
cdr3_nt: TGCAGCACTAAGGGGAGGGTCACAGATACGCAGTATTTT

j_call: TRBJ1-1
clone_size: many
v_call: TRBV7-2
d_call: .
cdr3_aa: CASSLFSPNTEAFF
cdr3_nt: TGTGCCAGCAGCTTATTTTCCCCGAACACTGAAGCTTTCTTT

j_call: TRBJ2-1
clone_size: .
v_call: TRBV5-1
d_call: .
cdr3_aa: CASSTDPPNGEQFF
cdr3_nt: TGCGCCAGCAGCACAGATCCCCCGAACGGCGAGCAGTTCTTC

j_call: TRBJ1-6
clone_size: few
v_call: TRBV9
d_call: TRBD1
cdr3_aa: CASASGTASNSPLHF
cdr3_nt: TGTGCCAGCGCCTCCGGGACAGCTTCTAATTCACCCCTCCACTTT

j_call: TRBJ2-1
clone_size: .
v_call: TRBV18
d_call: TRBD2
cdr3_aa: CASSRETAGDEQFF
cdr3_nt: TGTGCCAGCTCACGGGAGACGGCGGGGGATGAGCAGTTCTTC

j_call: TRBJ1-6
clone_size: few
v_call: TRBV3-1
d_call: TRBD1
cdr3_aa: CASSFRGQGGNSPLHF
cdr3_nt: TGTGCCAGCAGCTTCCGCGGACAGGGGGGAAATTCACCCCTCCACTTT

j_call: TRBJ1-2
clone_size: few
v_call: TRBV10-3
d_call: .
cdr3_aa: CAISVGARGGYTF
cdr3_nt: TGTGCCATCAGTGTAGGGGCGAGGGGAGGCTACACCTTC

j_call: TRBJ2-1
clone_size: few
v_call: TRBV7-9
d_call: .
cdr3_aa: CASTTGPDSYNEQFF
cdr3_nt: TGTGCCAGCACCACCGGGCCCGACTCCTACAATGAGCAGTTCTTC

j_call: TRBJ1-3
clone_size: .
v_call: TRBV12-3/TRBV12-4
d_call: .
cdr3_aa: CASIPRLGSGNTIYF
cdr3_nt: TGTGCCAGCATTCCCCGACTGGGCTCTGGAAACACCATATATTTT

j_call: TRBJ2-1
clone_size: many
v_call: TRBV11-3
d_call: TRBD2
cdr3_aa: CASSLDQGGSGAYNEQFF
cdr3_nt: TGTGCCAGCAGCTTAGACCAGGGAGGTAGCGGGGCCTACAATGAGCAGTTCTTC

j_call: TRBJ2-2
clone_size: few
v_call: TRBV6-6
d_call: .
cdr3_aa: CASSYGGISNTGELFF
cdr3_nt: TGTGCCAGCAGTTACGGTGGGATTTCGAACACCGGGGAGCTGTTTTTT

j_call: TRBJ2-2
clone_size: .
v_call: TRBV11-3
d_call: .
cdr3_aa: CASSLDHSTGELFF
cdr3_nt: TGTGCCAGCAGCTTAGATCACAGTACCGGGGAGCTGTTTTTT

j_call: TRBJ2-7
clone_size: few
v_call: TRBV6-2/TRBV6-3
d_call: .
cdr3_aa: CASSYSWSHRVEQYF
cdr3_nt: TGTGCCAGCAGTTACTCATGGAGTCATCGGGTCGAGCAGTACTTC

j_call: TRBJ1-2
clone_size: many
v_call: TRBV6-2/TRBV6-3
d_call: .
cdr3_aa: CASNPLTEQGYTF
cdr3_nt: TGTGCCAGCAACCCATTGACAGAACAAGGCTACACCTTC

j_call: TRBJ1-2
clone_size: .
v_call: TRBV5-5
d_call: .
cdr3_aa: CASSLDTNSFYGYTF
cdr3_nt: TGTGCCAGCAGCTTGGACACCAACAGCTTCTATGGCTACACCTTC

j_call: TRBJ2-1
clone_size: many
v_call: TRBV10-3
d_call: .
cdr3_aa: CAISGDSSYNEQFF
cdr3_nt: TGTGCCATCAGTGGGGATAGCTCCTACAATGAGCAGTTCTTC

j_call: TRBJ1-1
clone_size: .
v_call: TRBV20-1
d_call: .
cdr3_aa: CSASGWGRSPEAFF
cdr3_nt: TGCAGTGCTAGCGGCTGGGGGCGATCACCTGAAGCTTTCTTT

j_call: TRBJ2-7
clone_size: .
v_call: TRBV27
d_call: TRBD1
cdr3_aa: CASSRGQGYYEQYF
cdr3_nt: TGTGCCAGCAGTAGGGGACAGGGGTACTACGAGCAGTACTTC

j_call: TRBJ2-7
clone_size: many
v_call: TRBV18
d_call: TRBD1
cdr3_aa: CASSSGTGPEQYF
cdr3_nt: TGTGCCAGCTCCTCCGGGACAGGGCCCGAGCAGTACTTC

j_call: TRBJ2-2
clone_size: few
v_call: TRBV25-1
d_call: TRBD2
cdr3_aa: CASSEMGRGNTGELFF
cdr3_nt: TGTGCCAGCAGTGAAATGGGGAGGGGGAACACCGGGGAGCTGTTTTTT

j_call: TRBJ2-3
clone_size: many
v_call: TRBV7-2
d_call: .
cdr3_aa: CASSQTGTTDTQYF
cdr3_nt: TGTGCCAGCAGCCAGACGGGGACCACAGATACGCAGTATTTT

j_call: TRBJ1-6
clone_size: few
v_call: TRBV12-3/TRBV12-4
d_call: TRBD1
cdr3_aa: CASRPRDRNSPLHF
cdr3_nt: TGTGCCAGCAGACCTCGGGACAGGAATTCACCCCTCCACTTT

j_call: TRBJ2-5
clone_size: .
v_call: TRBV20-1
d_call: .
cdr3_aa: CSARDLASETQYF
cdr3_nt: TGCAGTGCTAGAGATTTAGCAAGTGAGACCCAGTACTTC

j_call: TRBJ2-1
clone_size: few
v_call: TRBV12-5
d_call: .
cdr3_aa: CASGPAGKYEQFF
cdr3_nt: TGTGCTAGTGGGCCCGCGGGAAAGTATGAGCAGTTCTTC

j_call: TRBJ1-5
clone_size: .
v_call: TRBV18
d_call: TRBD1
cdr3_aa: CASSPRGGGNQPQHF
cdr3_nt: TGTGCCAGCTCCCCCAGGGGGGGCGGAAATCAGCCCCAGCATTTT

j_call: TRBJ1-2
clone_size: few
v_call: TRBV4-3
d_call: .
cdr3_aa: CASSQDPAGQSYGYTF
cdr3_nt: TGCGCCAGCAGCCAAGATCCCGCCGGACAGAGCTATGGCTACACCTTC

j_call: TRBJ1-3
clone_size: few
v_call: TRBV12-3/TRBV12-4
d_call: .
cdr3_aa: CASTQNPGGSGNTIYF
cdr3_nt: TGTGCCAGCACCCAAAACCCCGGAGGATCTGGAAACACCATATATTTT

j_call: TRBJ1-3
clone_size: .
v_call: TRBV6-1
d_call: .
cdr3_aa: CASSELTNLGNTIYF
cdr3_nt: TGTGCCAGCAGTGAATTGACTAACCTGGGAAACACCATATATTTT

j_call: TRBJ2-1
clone_size: few
v_call: TRBV6-5
d_call: .
cdr3_aa: CASRVLDVNEQFF
cdr3_nt: TGTGCCAGCAGGGTCCTGGATGTGAATGAGCAGTTCTTC

j_call: TRBJ2-5
clone_size: few
v_call: TRBV20-1
d_call: .
cdr3_aa: CSVTQGQETQYF
cdr3_nt: TGCAGTGTTACGCAGGGGCAAGAGACCCAGTACTTC

j_call: TRBJ2-2
clone_size: few
v_call: TRBV2
d_call: .
cdr3_aa: CASSGGQTGELFF
cdr3_nt: TGTGCCAGCAGCGGGGGCCAAACCGGGGAGCTGTTTTTT

j_call: TRBJ2-1
clone_size: .
v_call: TRBV9
d_call: .
cdr3_aa: CASSVVKTGGQFF
cdr3_nt: TGTGCCAGCAGCGTAGTTAAAACCGGGGGGCAGTTCTTC

j_call: TRBJ1-2
clone_size: few
v_call: TRBV27
d_call: .
cdr3_aa: CASSFVALQLGHYGYTF
cdr3_nt: TGTGCCAGCAGTTTTGTAGCCCTTCAGCTTGGACACTATGGCTACACCTTC

j_call: TRBJ1-6
clone_size: .
v_call: TRBV4-1
d_call: TRBD1
cdr3_aa: CASSQDTPGQGGNSPLHF
cdr3_nt: TGCGCCAGCAGCCAAGACACACCTGGACAGGGGGGTAATTCACCCCTCCACTTT

j_call: TRBJ2-7
clone_size: .
v_call: TRBV5-5
d_call: TRBD1
cdr3_aa: CASSYTGVEIYEQYF
cdr3_nt: TGTGCCAGCAGCTACACAGGGGTAGAAATCTACGAGCAGTACTTC

j_call: TRBJ2-3
clone_size: .
v_call: TRBV14
d_call: .
cdr3_aa: CASSQGRTTDTQYF
cdr3_nt: TGTGCCAGCAGCCAAGGCCGTACCACAGATACGCAGTATTTT

j_call: TRBJ2-3
clone_size: few
v_call: TRBV2
d_call: TRBD2
cdr3_aa: CASSGGAGADTQYF
cdr3_nt: TGTGCCAGCAGCGGGGGGGCCGGGGCAGATACGCAGTATTTT

j_call: TRBJ1-4
clone_size: .
v_call: TRBV27
d_call: .
cdr3_aa: CASSFTRGGVTNEKLFF
cdr3_nt: TGTGCCAGCAGTTTCACCAGGGGAGGAGTAACTAATGAAAAACTGTTTTTT

j_call: TRBJ1-2
clone_size: many
v_call: TRBV15
d_call: TRBD1
cdr3_aa: CATSRDRGTGVGYGYTF
cdr3_nt: TGTGCCACCAGCAGAGATCGTGGGACAGGGGTAGGGTATGGCTACACCTTC

j_call: TRBJ2-7
clone_size: few
v_call: TRBV29-1
d_call: .
cdr3_aa: CSVGRGTNYEQYF
cdr3_nt: TGCAGCGTTGGCAGGGGCACCAACTACGAGCAGTACTTC

j_call: TRBJ1-4
clone_size: many
v_call: TRBV7-9
d_call: .
cdr3_aa: CASSLGSREKLFF
cdr3_nt: TGTGCCAGCAGCTTAGGGTCCCGTGAAAAACTGTTTTTT